This entry describes one T cell receptor (beta chain). The target antigen is unknown. Trimming removed 6 bases at V and 0 bases at J, with 7 bases between. The germline gives CDR1 KGHDR, CDR2 SFDVKD. The CDR3 length is 13 residues. Data came from immunoSEQ multiplex PCR; TCRdb stores just in-frame clones and leaves some out. The sample carries fewer than 110,000 clones, around 90% recorded once. This entry belongs to a study of T cell responses to AZD1222 COVID-19 vaccine. Doses given second, at about 4 or about 12 weeks, were pooled. Study-level findings and limits: Vaccine-associated CD4 TCRs spanned spike, dominant at 160-218 and 743-854.

The clonotype was recovered from an adult who received the AZD1222 COVID-19 vaccine. The sequenced sample was peripheral blood, obtained 28 days after the second AZD1222 dose. This chain joins TRBV24-1 and TRBJ1-2, with D uncertain. CDR3 in amino acids: CATSTGPNYGYTF. In DNA, the CDR3 is TGTGCCACCAGTACCGGGCCTAACTATGGCTACACCTTC.